This T cell receptor beta chain derives from a study of blood T cell repertoires in COVID-19. Whole-study context: Specimens from acute and convalescent COVID-19 originated in the United States, Italy and Spain.

Under the authors' procedure: Researchers report that nucleated cell counts were estimated from reference gene primer amplification. The data were produced by immunoSEQ multiplex PCR, yet TCRdb's version contains in-frame clones alone and is incomplete. V, J and clone size were drawn from that table, and D and trimming were deduced from the DNA. Seen here are about 210,000 clones, roughly 80% observed once, and the top ten hold 4.5% to 5.5%. A Seattle source enrolled patients during active infection and followed them longitudinally. The germline V gene has CDR1 LGHNA and CDR2 YNFKEQ. The CDR3 is made up of 15 amino acids. Trimming removed 4 bases at V and 5 bases at J, with 14 bases between.

Sequencing used peripheral blood. The V call is TRBV4-2, the J call TRBJ1-4; no firm D call. The clonotype comes from a woman between 65 and 79 years old with COVID-19, enrolled during active disease. This CDR3 is CASSPLTPANEKLFF. CDR3 DNA sequence: TGTGCCAGCAGCCCGTTGACACCGGCAAATGAAAAACTGTTTTTT.